This record covers a single T cell receptor beta chain. Its antigen remains unidentified. The protocol was immunoSEQ multiplex PCR, while the TCRdb copy is restricted to in-frame clones and leaves out a portion. The table includes 60,000 to 70,000 clones, 65% to 90% detected once. The CDR3 covers 14 residues. Germline assignment: CDR1 SGHTA and CDR2 FQGNSA. V lost 3 bases to trimming and J lost 2 bases, with 10 bases between them. This sample is part of a study of T cell responses to AZD1222 COVID-19 vaccine. Study-wide results and limits: The breadth and depth of Spike-specific TCRs increased once two AZD1222 doses had been given.

This chain connects TRBV7-2 to TRBJ1-1, with D possibly TRBD1 on 5 matching bases. The starting material was peripheral blood, obtained on day 0 of AZD1222 vaccination. The clonotype originates from an adult in good health. CDR3: CASSFQGGNTEAFF. CDR3 nucleotides: TGTGCCAGCAGCTTTCAGGGTGGAAACACTGAAGCTTTCTTT.